This T cell receptor beta chain was found in a study of cytomegalovirus exposure and HLA in healthy donors. Findings and caveats of the study: It was reported that TCR beta sequences correctly inferred the HLA-A and HLA-B alleles for most subjects. Analysis was performed later, and it showed HLA-associated TCR beta chains to be more clonally expanded than equally common others.

Note on this clone: Its cognate antigen is unknown.

The PCR contained 60 Vbeta and 13 Jbeta primers. TCRdb's table, derived via immunoSEQ multiplex PCR, lists solely in-frame clones and lacks some. The data hold about 140,000 clones, with about 79% observed a single time. Sequences were obtained from PBMCs. The sequence came from a man in his forties in good health and CMV-seropositive.

The CDR3 sequence is CASSQAGGGWSDTQYF. In DNA form, the CDR3 reads TGTGCCAGCAGCCAAGCGGGAGGCGGGTGGTCCGATACGCAGTATTTT. This chain joins TRBV7-9 and TRBJ2-3; 9 bases fit TRBD2. The CDR3 contains 16 residues. J lost 6 bases, V lost 5 bases, and 12 bases had no gene match. The germline CDR1 and CDR2 sequences are SEHNR and FQNEAQ (reference sequence).